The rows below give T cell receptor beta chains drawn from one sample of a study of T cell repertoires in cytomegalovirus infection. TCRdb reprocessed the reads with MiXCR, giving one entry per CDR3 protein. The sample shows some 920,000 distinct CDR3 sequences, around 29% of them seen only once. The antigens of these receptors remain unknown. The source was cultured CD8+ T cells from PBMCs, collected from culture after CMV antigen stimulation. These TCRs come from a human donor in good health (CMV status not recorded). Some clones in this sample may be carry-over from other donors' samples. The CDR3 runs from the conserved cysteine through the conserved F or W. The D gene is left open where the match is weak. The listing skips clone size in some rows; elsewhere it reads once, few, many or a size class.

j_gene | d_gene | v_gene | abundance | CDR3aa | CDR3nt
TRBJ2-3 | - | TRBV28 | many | CASSSRGSTDTQYF | TGTGCCAGCAGCTCTAGGGGGTCCACAGATACGCAGTATTTT
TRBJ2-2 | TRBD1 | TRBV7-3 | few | CASSFPGQGASGGELFF | TGTGCCAGCAGCTTTCCGGGACAGGGGGCGTCGGGCGGGGAGCTGTTTTTT
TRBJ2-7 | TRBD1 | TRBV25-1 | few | CASSEYEWGTGGRYEQYF | TGTGCCAGCAGTGAATATGAGTGGGGGACAGGGGGACGGTACGAGCAGTACTTC
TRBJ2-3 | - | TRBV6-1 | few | CASSDPLTGSTDTQYF | TGTGCCAGCAGTGACCCGCTCACAGGAAGCACAGATACGCAGTATTTT
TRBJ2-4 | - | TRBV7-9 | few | CASSLDKNIQYF | TGTGCCAGCAGCTTGGACAAAAACATTCAGTACTTC
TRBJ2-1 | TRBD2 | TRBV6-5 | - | CASSYTGLAGGIFFNEQFF | TGTGCCAGCAGTTACACGGGGCTAGCGGGGGGAATCTTCTTCAATGAGCAGTTCTTC
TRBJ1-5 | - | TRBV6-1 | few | CASSDLPGNQPQHF | TGTGCCAGCAGTGACCTGCCCGGCAATCAGCCCCAGCATTTT
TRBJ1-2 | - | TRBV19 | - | CASLSFYGYTF | TGTGCCAGCCTTTCCTTCTATGGCTACACCTTC
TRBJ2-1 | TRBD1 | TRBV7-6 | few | CASPPGTGGNEQFF | TGTGCCAGCCCCCCGGGGACAGGGGGTAATGAGCAGTTCTTC
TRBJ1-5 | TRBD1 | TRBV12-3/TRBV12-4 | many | CASSFWTGGGHGNQPQHF | TGTGCCAGCAGTTTCTGGACAGGGGGCGGGCATGGCAATCAGCCCCAGCATTTT
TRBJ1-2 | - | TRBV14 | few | CASSLAVGANYGYTF | TGTGCCAGCAGCCTTGCGGTGGGGGCGAACTATGGCTACACCTTC
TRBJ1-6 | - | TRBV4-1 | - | CASSQKGSVSSYNSPLHF | TGTGCCAGCAGCCAAAAGGGGTCTGTGAGTTCCTATAATTCACCCCTCCACTTT
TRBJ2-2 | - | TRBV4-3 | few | CASSQPQEGANTGELFF | TGCGCCAGCAGCCAACCCCAGGAAGGCGCGAACACCGGGGAGCTGTTTTTT
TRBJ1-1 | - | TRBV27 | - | CASSLMRTEGNTEAFF | TGTGCCAGCAGTTTAATGAGGACAGAGGGGAACACTGAAGCTTTCTTT
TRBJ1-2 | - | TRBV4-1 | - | CASSQHPVLEPNYGYTF | TGCGCCAGCAGCCAACACCCGGTCTTGGAGCCTAACTATGGCTACACCTTC
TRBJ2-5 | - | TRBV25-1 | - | CASGVMETQYF | TGTGCCAGCGGGGTTATGGAGACCCAGTACTTC
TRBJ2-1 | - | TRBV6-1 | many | CASSSNTGHHVYNEQFF | TGTGCCAGCAGTTCAAATACGGGACACCATGTATACAATGAGCAGTTCTTC
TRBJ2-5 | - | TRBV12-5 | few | CASGLPSQETQYF | TGTGCTAGTGGTTTGCCCAGCCAAGAGACCCAGTACTTC
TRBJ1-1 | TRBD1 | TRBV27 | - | CASSLSVTGDTEAFF | TGTGCCAGCAGTTTATCTGTGACAGGGGACACTGAAGCTTTCTTT
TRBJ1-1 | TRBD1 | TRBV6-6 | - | CASSEGQLNTEAFF | TGTGCCAGCAGTGAGGGACAGCTTAACACTGAAGCTTTCTTT
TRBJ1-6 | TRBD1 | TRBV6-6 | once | CASSYNHRQGFNSPLHF | TGTGCCAGCAGTTACAACCATAGACAGGGGTTTAATTCACCCCTCCACTTT
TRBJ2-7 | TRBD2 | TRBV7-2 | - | CASSLRLAGGPYSYEQYF | TGTGCCAGCAGCCTGAGACTAGCGGGGGGACCTTACTCCTACGAGCAGTACTTC
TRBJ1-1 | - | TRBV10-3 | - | CAISEFGSENTEAFF | TGTGCCATCAGTGAGTTCGGCTCAGAGAACACTGAAGCTTTCTTT
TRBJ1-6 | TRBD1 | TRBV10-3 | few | CAIKTGGAGQDSPLHF | TGTGCCATCAAGACAGGGGGCGCGGGTCAGGATTCACCCCTCCACTTT
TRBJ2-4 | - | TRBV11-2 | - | CASSLVGGNIQYF | TGTGCCAGCAGCTTAGTCGGGGGAAACATTCAGTACTTC
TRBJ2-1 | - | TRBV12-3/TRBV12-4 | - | CASRPVDGSVQFF | TGTGCCAGCAGACCGGTGGACGGGTCGGTGCAGTTTTTC
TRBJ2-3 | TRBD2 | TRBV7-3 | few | CASSPVGGSTDTQYF | TGTGCCAGCAGCCCTGTCGGGGGGAGCACAGATACGCAGTATTTT
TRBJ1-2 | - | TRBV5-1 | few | CASSSVPGHLFRDPNGYTF | TGCGCCAGCAGCTCCGTTCCGGGACATCTCTTTCGGGATCCAAATGGCTACACCTTC
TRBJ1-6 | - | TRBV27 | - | CASSLHLYSPLHF | TGTGCCAGCAGTTTACACTTATATTCACCCCTCCACTTT
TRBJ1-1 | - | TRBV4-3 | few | CASSQSQGVGTEAFF | TGCGCCAGCAGCCAATCACAGGGAGTCGGGACTGAAGCTTTCTTT
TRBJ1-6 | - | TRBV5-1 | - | CASSLAAYNSPLHF | TGCGCCAGCAGCTTGGCAGCCTATAATTCACCCCTCCACTTT
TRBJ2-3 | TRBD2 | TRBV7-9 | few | CASSLRGVHTDTQYF | TGTGCCAGCAGCTTGCGGGGGGTCCACACAGATACGCAGTATTTT
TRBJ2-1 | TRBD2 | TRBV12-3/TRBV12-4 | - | CASSWGGGSNEQFF | TGTGCCAGCAGTTGGGGCGGGGGGTCCAATGAGCAGTTCTTC
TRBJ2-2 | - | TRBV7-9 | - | CGETDTTGELFF | TGTGGGGAAACAGACACCACCGGGGAGCTGTTTTTT
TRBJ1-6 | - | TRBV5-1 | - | CASSLVGSVSPLHF | TGCGCCAGCAGCTTGGTCGGCAGTGTATCACCCCTCCACTTT
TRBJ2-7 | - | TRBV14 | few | CATSTSTSYEQYF | TGTGCCACCTCCACGAGCACCAGCTACGAGCAGTACTTC
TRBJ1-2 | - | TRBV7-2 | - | CANSSTSYNNYGYTF | TGTGCCAACAGCTCCACCTCATACAATAACTATGGCTACACCTTC
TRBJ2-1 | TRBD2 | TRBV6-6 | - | CASSYGSGGYNEQFF | TGTGCCAGCAGTTACGGTAGCGGGGGCTACAATGAGCAGTTCTTC
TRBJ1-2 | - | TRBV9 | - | CASSVVQDGYTF | TGTGCCAGCAGCGTAGTGCAAGATGGCTACACCTTC
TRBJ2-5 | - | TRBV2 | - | CASSEGPRETQYF | TGTGCCAGCAGTGAGGGACCCCGGGAGACCCAGTACTTC
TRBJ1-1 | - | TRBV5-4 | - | CASSPSGVENTEAFF | TGTGCCAGCAGCCCATCAGGGGTGGAGAACACTGAAGCTTTCTTT
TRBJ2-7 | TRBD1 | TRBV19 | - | CASSWTGDRDEQYF | TGTGCCAGTAGTTGGACCGGGGACAGGGACGAGCAGTACTTC
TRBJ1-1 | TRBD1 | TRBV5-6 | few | CASSPGQGREAFF | TGTGCCAGCAGCCCGGGACAGGGTCGAGAAGCTTTCTTT
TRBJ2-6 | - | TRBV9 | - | CASSVRGSLDSGANVLTF | TGTGCCAGCAGCGTGCGAGGAAGTCTCGACTCTGGGGCCAACGTCCTGACTTTC